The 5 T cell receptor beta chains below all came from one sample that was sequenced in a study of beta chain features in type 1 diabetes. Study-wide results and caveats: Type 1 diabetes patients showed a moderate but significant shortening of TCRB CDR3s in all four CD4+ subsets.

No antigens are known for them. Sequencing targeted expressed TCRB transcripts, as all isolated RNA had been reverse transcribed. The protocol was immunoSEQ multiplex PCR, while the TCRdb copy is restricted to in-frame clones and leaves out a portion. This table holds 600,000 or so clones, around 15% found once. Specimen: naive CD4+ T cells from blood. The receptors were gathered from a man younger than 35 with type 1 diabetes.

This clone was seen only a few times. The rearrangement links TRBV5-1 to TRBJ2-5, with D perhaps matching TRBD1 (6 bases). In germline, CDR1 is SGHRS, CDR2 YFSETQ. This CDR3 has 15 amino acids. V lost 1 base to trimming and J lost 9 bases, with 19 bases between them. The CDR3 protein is CASSLFDNAGDPQYF. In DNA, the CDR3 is TGCGCCAGCAGCTTGTTCGACAATGCAGGGGATCCCCAGTACTTC.

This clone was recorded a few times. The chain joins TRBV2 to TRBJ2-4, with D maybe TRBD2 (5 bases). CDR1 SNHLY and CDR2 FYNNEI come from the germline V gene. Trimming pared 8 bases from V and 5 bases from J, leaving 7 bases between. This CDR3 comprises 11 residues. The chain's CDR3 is CASGLQNIQYF. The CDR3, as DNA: TGTGCCAGCGGACTGCAAAACATTCAGTACTTC.

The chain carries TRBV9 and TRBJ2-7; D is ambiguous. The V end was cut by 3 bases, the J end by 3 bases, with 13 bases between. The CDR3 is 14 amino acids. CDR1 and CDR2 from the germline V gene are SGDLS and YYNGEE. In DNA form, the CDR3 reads TGTGCCAGCAGCGGAGCGACGACCGGCTACGAGCAGTACTTC. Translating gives CASSGATTGYEQYF. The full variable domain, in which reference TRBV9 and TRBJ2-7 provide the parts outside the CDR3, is DSGVTQTPKHLITATGQRVTLRCSPRSGDLSVYWYQQSLDQGLQFLIQYYNGEERAKGNILERFSAQQFPDLHSELNLSSLELGDSALYFCASSGATTGYEQYFGPGTRLTVT.

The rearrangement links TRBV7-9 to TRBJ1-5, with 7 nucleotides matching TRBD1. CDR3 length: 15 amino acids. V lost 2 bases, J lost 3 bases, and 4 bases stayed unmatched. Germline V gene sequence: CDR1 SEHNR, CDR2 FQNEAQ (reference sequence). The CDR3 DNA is TGTGCCAGCAGCTTAACAGGGGAGGTCAATCAGCCCCAGCATTTT. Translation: CASSLTGEVNQPQHF.

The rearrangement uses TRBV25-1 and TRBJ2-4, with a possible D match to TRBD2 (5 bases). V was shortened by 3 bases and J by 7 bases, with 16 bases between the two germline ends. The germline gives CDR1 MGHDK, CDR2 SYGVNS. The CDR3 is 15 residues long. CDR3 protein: CASSDSTRGGNIQYF. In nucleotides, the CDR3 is TGTGCCAGCAGTGATAGCACACGCGGCGGGAACATTCAGTACTTC.